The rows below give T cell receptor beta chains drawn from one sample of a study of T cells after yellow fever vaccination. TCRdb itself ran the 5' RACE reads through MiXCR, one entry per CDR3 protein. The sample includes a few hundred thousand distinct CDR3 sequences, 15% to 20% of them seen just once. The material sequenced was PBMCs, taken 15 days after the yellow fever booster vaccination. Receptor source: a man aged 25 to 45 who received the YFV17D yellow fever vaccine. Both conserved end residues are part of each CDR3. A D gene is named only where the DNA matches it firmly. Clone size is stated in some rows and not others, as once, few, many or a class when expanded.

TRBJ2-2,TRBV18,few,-,CASSPRQGLNTGELFF,TGTGCCAGCTCACCACGGCAGGGGCTGAACACCGGGGAGCTGTTTTTT
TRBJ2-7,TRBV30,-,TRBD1,CAWSVPGTVSSYEQYF,TGTGCCTGGAGTGTACCAGGGACAGTCAGCTCCTACGAGCAGTACTTC
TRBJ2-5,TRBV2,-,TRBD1,CASSEAGQGKETQYF,TGTGCCAGCAGTGAGGCGGGACAGGGGAAGGAGACCCAGTACTTC
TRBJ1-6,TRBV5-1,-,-,CASSLVSGIASPLHF,TGCGCCAGCAGCTTGGTTTCAGGGATCGCTTCACCCCTCCACTTT
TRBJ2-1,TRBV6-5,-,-,CASSSLPGPPYNEQFF,TGTGCCAGCAGTAGCTTGCCGGGACCCCCCTACAATGAGCAGTTCTTC
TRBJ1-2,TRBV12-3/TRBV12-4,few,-,CASTLPGNSGYTF,TGTGCCAGCACCCTGCCAGGGAACTCTGGCTACACCTTC
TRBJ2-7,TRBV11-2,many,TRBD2,CASSLGGALLSGGYEQYF,TGTGCCAGCAGCCTCGGGGGGGCATTACTTTCTGGGGGATACGAGCAGTACTTC
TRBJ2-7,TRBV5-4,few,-,CASSLATGTGTYEQYF,TGTGCCAGCAGCTTGGCGACCGGGACGGGTACCTACGAGCAGTACTTC
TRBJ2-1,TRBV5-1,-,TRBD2,CASSLSPSGRHNEQFF,TGCGCCAGCAGCTTGAGCCCTAGCGGGAGGCACAATGAGCAGTTCTTC
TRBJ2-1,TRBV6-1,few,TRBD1,CASRGTGNEQFF,TGTGCCAGCAGGGGGACAGGCAATGAGCAGTTCTTC
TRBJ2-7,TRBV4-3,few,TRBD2,CASSQGLAGDLSEQYF,TGCGCCAGCAGCCAAGGCCTAGCGGGAGATTTATCCGAGCAGTACTTC
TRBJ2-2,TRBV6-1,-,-,CASSPGSLYTGELFF,TGTGCCAGCAGTCCCGGGAGTTTGTACACCGGGGAGCTGTTTTTT
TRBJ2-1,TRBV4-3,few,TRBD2,CASSQGLAGPRNEQFF,TGCGCCAGCAGCCAAGGACTAGCGGGGCCTCGGAATGAGCAGTTCTTC
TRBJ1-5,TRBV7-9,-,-,CASSRGGFQPQHF,TGTGCCAGCAGCCGGGGGGGTTTTCAGCCCCAGCATTTT
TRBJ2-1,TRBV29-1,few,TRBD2,CSVGAGGSTIAFNEQFF,TGCAGCGTTGGGGCTGGCGGGAGCACTATAGCTTTCAATGAGCAGTTCTTC
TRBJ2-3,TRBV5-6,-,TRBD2,CASSPARREGGDTQYF,TGTGCCAGCAGCCCAGCGAGGCGGGAGGGCGGAGATACGCAGTATTTT
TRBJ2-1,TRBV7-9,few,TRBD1,CASSLGQGADNEQFF,TGTGCCAGCAGCTTGGGGCAGGGGGCCGATAATGAGCAGTTCTTC
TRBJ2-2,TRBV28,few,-,CASHAGTGELFF,TGTGCCAGCCACGCGGGTACCGGGGAGCTGTTTTTT
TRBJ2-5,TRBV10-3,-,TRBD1,CATRETGVETQYF,TGTGCCACTCGCGAGACAGGGGTCGAGACCCAGTACTTC
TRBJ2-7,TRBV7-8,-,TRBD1,CASSFQTGDPPSSYEQYF,TGTGCCAGCAGCTTTCAGACAGGGGACCCTCCCTCCTCCTACGAGCAGTACTTC
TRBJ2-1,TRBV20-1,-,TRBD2,CSARGSSGRRSNEQFF,TGCAGTGCTAGAGGGAGCAGCGGGAGGAGGTCGAATGAGCAGTTCTTC
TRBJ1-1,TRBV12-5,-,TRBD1,CASDDRGVRGAFF,TGTGCTAGTGACGACAGGGGGGTTCGGGGGGCTTTCTTT
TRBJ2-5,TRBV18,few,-,CASSPPAGHGETQYF,TGTGCCAGCTCACCACCAGCAGGGCACGGGGAGACCCAGTACTTC
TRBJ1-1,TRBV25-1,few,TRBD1,CASSGQGMTEAFF,TGTGCCAGCAGCGGACAGGGAATGACTGAAGCTTTCTTT
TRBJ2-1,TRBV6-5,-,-,CASSFGGHYNEQFF,TGTGCCAGCAGTTTTGGCGGACACTACAATGAGCAGTTCTTC
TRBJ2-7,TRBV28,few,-,CASSLLDRGYEQYF,TGTGCCAGCAGTTTACTAGACCGGGGCTACGAGCAGTACTTC
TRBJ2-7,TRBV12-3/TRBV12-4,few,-,CASSSRGIAYEQYF,TGTGCCAGCAGTTCACGGGGGATAGCCTACGAGCAGTACTTC
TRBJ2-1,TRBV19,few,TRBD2,CASSALHLGGNEQFF,TGTGCCAGTAGCGCCCTCCACCTGGGAGGGAATGAGCAGTTCTTC
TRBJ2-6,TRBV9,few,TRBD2,CASSVAPTSGTGANVLTF,TGTGCCAGCAGCGTAGCCCCGACTAGCGGGACTGGGGCCAACGTCCTGACTTTC
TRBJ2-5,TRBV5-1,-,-,CASGNLDNQETQYF,TGCGCCAGCGGGAACCTAGACAACCAAGAGACCCAGTACTTC
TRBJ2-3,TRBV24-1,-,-,CATGPGFGDTQYF,TGTGCCACGGGTCCGGGGTTTGGAGATACGCAGTATTTT
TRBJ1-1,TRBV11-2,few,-,CASRGEDGRKGYEAFF,TGTGCCAGCAGGGGTGAGGACGGCAGGAAGGGTTACGAAGCTTTCTTT
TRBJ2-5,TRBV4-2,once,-,CASSQDGGGTQYF,TGTGCCAGCAGCCAAGATGGGGGTGGGACCCAGTACTTC
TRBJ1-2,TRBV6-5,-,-,CASSYLGGGTNYGYTF,TGTGCCAGCAGTTACCTAGGGGGGGGCACCAACTATGGCTACACCTTC
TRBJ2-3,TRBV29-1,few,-,CSVEATDTQYF,TGCAGCGTTGAAGCCACAGATACGCAGTATTTT
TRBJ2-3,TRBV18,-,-,CASSPAPPGLGTDTQYF,TGTGCCAGCTCACCTGCCCCGCCAGGGCTGGGCACAGATACGCAGTATTTT
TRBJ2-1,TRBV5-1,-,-,CASGRGLYNEQFF,TGCGCCTCGGGCAGGGGCCTCTACAATGAGCAGTTCTTC
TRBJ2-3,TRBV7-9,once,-,CASSLIAVITDTQYF,TGTGCCAGCAGCTTGATAGCAGTTATCACAGATACGCAGTATTTT
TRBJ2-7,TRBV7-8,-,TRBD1,CASSLSLGTGSYEQYF,TGTGCCAGCAGCTTAAGTTTAGGGACAGGGTCCTACGAGCAGTACTTC
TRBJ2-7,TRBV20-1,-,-,CSAGIGSSSEQYF,TGCAGTGCAGGAATCGGGTCCTCGTCCGAGCAGTACTTC
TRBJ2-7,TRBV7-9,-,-,CASSATGAFRQYEQYF,TGTGCCAGCAGTGCAACGGGGGCCTTTCGACAATACGAGCAGTACTTC
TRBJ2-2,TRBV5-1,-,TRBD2,CASSLAGGREAGELFF,TGCGCCAGCAGTTTAGCGGGAGGCCGCGAGGCCGGGGAGCTGTTTTTT
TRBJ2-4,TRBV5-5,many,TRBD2,CASSLSSGSSNIQYF,TGTGCCAGCAGCTTGAGTAGCGGGAGCTCGAACATTCAGTACTTC
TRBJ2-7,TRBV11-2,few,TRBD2,CASSFIHGTSGRAYEQYF,TGTGCCAGCAGCTTTATACACGGGACTAGCGGGAGGGCCTACGAGCAGTACTTC
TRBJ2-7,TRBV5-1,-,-,CASSRRGALPTEQYF,TGCGCCAGCAGCAGGAGGGGAGCCCTCCCTACCGAGCAGTACTTC
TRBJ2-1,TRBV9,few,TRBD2,CASSAGTRAYNEQFF,TGTGCCAGCAGCGCCGGGACTAGGGCTTACAATGAGCAGTTCTTC
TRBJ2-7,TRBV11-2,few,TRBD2,CASSLEGLVIYEQYF,TGTGCCAGCAGCTTAGAAGGACTAGTTATATACGAGCAGTACTTC
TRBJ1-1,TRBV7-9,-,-,CASSPDGEAFF,TGTGCCAGCAGCCCTGACGGAGAAGCTTTCTTT
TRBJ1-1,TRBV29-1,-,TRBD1,CSVAKRGRNTEAFF,TGCAGCGTTGCTAAAAGGGGGCGGAACACTGAAGCTTTCTTT
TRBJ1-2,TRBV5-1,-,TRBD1,CASSEGGGYGYTF,TGCGCCAGCAGCGAAGGGGGCGGCTATGGCTACACCTTC
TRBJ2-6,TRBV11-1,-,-,CASSSRTGANVLTF,TGTGCCAGCAGCTCTAGGACAGGGGCCAACGTCCTGACTTTC
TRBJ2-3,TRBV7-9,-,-,CASSFTGYTDTQYF,TGTGCCAGCAGCTTTACAGGGTACACAGATACGCAGTATTTT
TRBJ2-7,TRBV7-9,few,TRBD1,CASSYYPGQGDEQYF,TGTGCCAGCAGCTATTATCCGGGACAGGGGGACGAGCAGTACTTC
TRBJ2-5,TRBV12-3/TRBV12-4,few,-,CASTGLVGGGTQYF,TGTGCCAGCACAGGACTCGTCGGGGGTGGGACCCAGTACTTC
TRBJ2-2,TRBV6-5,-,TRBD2,CASSSLPGLAGGPTGELFF,TGTGCCAGCAGTTCCTTACCGGGACTAGCGGGAGGGCCCACCGGGGAGCTGTTTTTT
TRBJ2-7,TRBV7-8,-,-,CASSLGGRSDEQYF,TGTGCCAGCAGCTTAGGAGGGAGAAGCGACGAGCAGTACTTC
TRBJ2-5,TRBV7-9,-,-,CASSRLQGRGETQYF,TGTGCCAGCAGCAGACTCCAGGGGAGGGGCGAGACCCAGTACTTC
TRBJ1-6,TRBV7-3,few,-,CASSQTGESALHF,TGTGCCAGCAGCCAAACGGGGGAATCGGCCCTCCACTTT
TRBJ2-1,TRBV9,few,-,CASSVAGAGVWDEQFF,TGTGCCAGCAGCGTAGCGGGGGCGGGAGTCTGGGATGAGCAGTTCTTC
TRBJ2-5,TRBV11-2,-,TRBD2,CASSTTGTREETQYF,TGTGCCAGCAGCACTACCGGGACTAGAGAAGAGACCCAGTACTTC